The 12 T cell receptor beta chains in this list originate from one sample, sequenced in a study of early T cells in non-severe SARS-CoV-2 infection. TCRdb ran MiXCR on the 5' RACE reads and lists one entry per CDR3 protein. Of fewer than 55,000 distinct CDR3 sequences listed, around a tenth are singletons. Source material: whole blood. These receptors all come from an adult who was a healthcare worker with PCR-confirmed SARS-CoV-2 infection or an uninfected control (not recorded which).

The table lists this clonotype with many counts. The chain employs TRBV4-3 and TRBJ2-2; 10 bases fit TRBD2. The CDR3 is made up of 16 amino acids. V dropped 1 base and J dropped 6; count of bases not matched to a gene: 5. From germline, CDR1 is LGHNA and CDR2 YSLEER. In DNA form, the CDR3 reads TGCGCCAGCAGCCAAGCTCCAGCGGGAGGGCCCGGGGAGCTGTTTTTT. Its protein is CASSQAPAGGPGELFF.

This clonotype has a count of ten or more. This chain uses TRBV12-5 with TRBJ2-2, with D possibly being TRBD1 or TRBD2 (6 bases each). V was pared by 3 bases and J by 6 bases, with 20 bases between. The CDR3 contains 17 residues. The germline CDR1 and CDR2 sequences are LGHNT and FRNRAP. CDR3 DNA: TGTGCTAGTGGTTTTACGTTTGTGGGGGGCCTCTCCGGGGAGCTGTTTTTT. Translation: CASGFTFVGGLSGELFF.

The chain carries TRBV7-3 and TRBJ2-5; 10 bases map to TRBD1. CDR1 and CDR2 from the germline V gene are SGHTA and FQGTGA. V dropped 3 bases and J dropped 4; count of bases not matched to a gene: 5. The CDR3 covers 15 residues. CDR3 DNA sequence: TGTGCCAGCAGCTTTGGACAGGGGGATAGAGAGACCCAGTACTTC. Protein: CASSFGQGDRETQYF.

This clonotype has a count of ten or more. The chain links TRBV20-1 to TRBJ2-7, with D possibly being TRBD1 (5 bases). Per the germline V gene, CDR1 is DFQATT and CDR2 is SNEGSKA (reference sequence). The CDR3 is made up of 12 amino acids. The V gene lost 4 bases and the J gene lost 3 bases, with 10 bases spanning the gap. The CDR3 region is CSAKRGGYEQYF. Here the CDR3 DNA reads TGCAGTGCTAAAAGGGGCGGCTACGAGCAGTACTTC.

This clonotype was found a few times. V gene TRBV5-4 combines with J gene TRBJ2-7; 8 positions match TRBD1. Unmatched junction bases numbered 13, after V lost 1 base and J lost 10 bases. The CDR3 consists of 15 residues. Looked up from germline, CDR1 is SGHNT and CDR2 is YYREEE (reference sequence). For the CDR3, the DNA is TGTGCCAGCAGCTTGCACTCGGGACAGGTGGAGTCCCAGTACTTC. Translating it yields CASSLHSGQVESQYF.

There are a few counts of this clonotype. This chain uses TRBV5-1 with TRBJ1-2, with D unclear. The germline CDR1 and CDR2 sequences are SGHRS and YFSETQ. The CDR3 sequence is 13 residues long. Trimming pared 4 bases from V and 1 base from J, leaving 8 bases between. Written as DNA, the CDR3 is TGCGCCAGCAGCCCTCAGCATAACTATGGCTACACCTTC. Amino acid sequence: CASSPQHNYGYTF.

This clonotype was seen at least ten times. The V gene is TRBV9, the J gene TRBJ1-1; 10 bases agree with TRBD1. Germline CDR1 and CDR2: SGDLS and YYNGEE. The junction had 7 bases not matched to a gene; V was cut back by 4 bases and J by 4 bases. The CDR3 extends over 15 amino acids. In nucleotides, the CDR3 is TGTGCCAGCAGCCCGACGGGACAGGGGAGCACTGAAGCTTTCTTT. Its protein product is CASSPTGQGSTEAFF. The whole variable domain, filled in from reference TRBV9 and TRBJ1-1, reads DSGVTQTPKHLITATGQRVTLRCSPRSGDLSVYWYQQSLDQGLQFLIQYYNGEERAKGNILERFSAQQFPDLHSELNLSSLELGDSALYFCASSPTGQGSTEAFFGQGTRLTVV.

This clonotype came up many times. The chain carries TRBV3-1 and TRBJ2-1; 10 nucleotides align to TRBD2. V lost 5 bases, J lost 6 bases, and 10 bases stayed unmatched. The length of the CDR3 is 16 residues. CDR1 and CDR2 from the germline V gene are LGHDT and YNNKEL (reference sequence). The CDR3 bases are TGTGCCAGCAGCTGGCTGAGCGGGAGGGCGACCAATGAGCAGTTCTTC. Encoded protein: CASSWLSGRATNEQFF.

This clonotype was detected many times. This chain connects TRBV5-1 to TRBJ2-3; TRBD2 agrees at 12 bases. CDR1 is SGHRS and CDR2 is YFSETQ in the germline V gene. CDR3 size: 16 residues. J gave up 4 bases and V 0 bases, and 3 bases lay outside the gene matches. CDR3 in amino acids: CASSLVLAGGSDTQYF. The CDR3 coding sequence is TGCGCCAGCAGCTTGGTTCTAGCGGGAGGGTCAGATACGCAGTATTTT.

This clonotype was counted many times. The chain combines TRBV6-1 with TRBJ2-3, with D unresolved. Trimming stripped 10 bases from V and 1 base from J, with 15 bases between. The length of the CDR3 is 14 residues. CDR1 is MNHNS, CDR2 SASEGT, per germline. This chain's CDR3 is CATDVLGRTDTQYF. CDR3 nucleotides: TGTGCCACCGACGTATTGGGTCGCACAGATACGCAGTATTTT.

V gene TRBV7-9 combines with J gene TRBJ1-2; 8 bases align to TRBD1. Germline loops: CDR1 SEHNR, CDR2 FQNEAQ (reference sequence). The V segment lost 5 bases and the J segment 3 bases; nucleotides outside the gene matches: 8. The CDR3 runs 15 residues. CDR3 protein: CASSPRSGGYYGYTF. The CDR3 nucleotides read TGTGCCAGCAGCCCTAGATCAGGGGGCTACTATGGCTACACCTTC.

The chain links TRBV9 to TRBJ2-2, with 8 bases aligning to TRBD1. The CDR3 has 15 residues. V trimming: 3 bases; J trimming: 6 bases; junction bases outside the gene matches: 7. CDR1 and CDR2 (germline): SGDLS, YYNGEE. CDR3 loop: CASSDGQGWPGELFF. CDR3 coding DNA: TGTGCCAGCAGCGACGGACAGGGCTGGCCCGGGGAGCTGTTTTTT.